The clone carrying this T cell receptor (beta chain) was observed once. This specimen comes from a study of blood T cell repertoires in COVID-19. Study background: T cells, B-cell-depleted T cells, or PBMCs provided the cDNA or gDNA that served as material.

A Seattle source enrolled patients during active infection and followed them longitudinally. The authors' processing: Scientists estimated how many nucleated cells there were by amplifying reference gene primers. This table comes from immunoSEQ multiplex PCR, and its TCRdb copy is limited to in-frame clones, with some not included. Clone size and the V and J calls come from that table; the DNA yielded D and trimming. The sample contains 85,000 to 100,000 clones, about 90% of which appear only once. The TCR comes from a man between 45 and 60 years old with COVID-19, enrolled during active disease. Sequencing was done on a sample of peripheral blood.

CDR3: CAWSVRGHYNSPLHF. In nucleotides, the CDR3 is TGTGCCTGGAGTGTACGCGGCCACTATAATTCACCCCTCCACTTT. V usage is TRBV30 and J usage is TRBJ1-6, with D unclear. The CDR3 runs 15 residues. Trimming removed 0 bases from V and 3 bases from J, with 9 bases in between. The V gene's germline CDR1 is GTSNPN and CDR2 SVGIG (reference sequence).